A selection of T cell receptor beta chains follows, all from one sample in a study of control samples from healthy donors and cancer patients. Some clones are missing from TCRdb's copy, which holds only in-frame ones; the method was immunoSEQ multiplex PCR. The repertoire holds 160,000 or so clones, with about 94% as singletons. The sequenced material came from blood. Every receptor here comes from a woman between 35 and 50 years old in good health. Each CDR3 is given with its conserved first and last residue. D genes are given only for firm matches. Some rows mark clone size as missing; the rest say once, few, many or name a class of expanded clone.

TRBJ2-3 TRBV4-3 - - TGCGCCAGCAGCCCCCGGGACAAGTTTCTCACAGATACGCAGTATTTT CASSPRDKFLTDTQYF
TRBJ1-5 TRBV3-1/TRBV3-2 TRBD1 - TGTGCCAGCAGCCCCGGGACAGGGGATCAGCCCCAGCATTTT CASSPGTGDQPQHF
TRBJ1-1 TRBV10-1 - - TGCGCCAGCAGCGTTCCTCAGAACACTGAAGCTTTCTTT CASSVPQNTEAFF
TRBJ1-1 TRBV7-6 TRBD1 - TGTGCCAACAGCTTAACAAGAGGGGGCAGGGACACTGAAGCTTTCTTT CANSLTRGGRDTEAFF
TRBJ2-2 TRBV4-2 - - TGTGCCAGCAGCCGCGAGGGGACGAACACCGGGGAGCTGTTTTTT CASSREGTNTGELFF
TRBJ2-3 TRBV5-6 - once TGTGCCAGCAGCTCCCTCACCCGACGGACAGATACGCAGTATTTT CASSSLTRRTDTQYF
TRBJ1-6 TRBV7-2 - - TGTGCCAGCAGCTTTGAAGGGGGGCTCGGTTCACCCCTCCACTTT CASSFEGGLGSPLHF
TRBJ2-2 TRBV29-1 - - TGCAGCGTTGCGACCCTCCAGGGCACCGGGGAGCTGTTTTTT CSVATLQGTGELFF
TRBJ1-6 TRBV7-2 - - TGTGCCAGCAGTCGCGGACAGACCTTTAATTCACCCCTCCACTTT CASSRGQTFNSPLHF
TRBJ1-2 TRBV27 - - TGTGCCAGCAGTGGCAACAACCCGACCAACTATGGCTACACCTTC CASSGNNPTNYGYTF
TRBJ1-5 TRBV4-1 - - TGCGCCAGCAGCCAGGTAAATCAGCCCCAGCATTTT CASSQVNQPQHF
TRBJ1-3 TRBV3-1/TRBV3-2 - - TGTGCCAGCAGCCATAAGGACGGGAGAAACACCATATATTTT CASSHKDGRNTIYF
TRBJ2-7 TRBV11-3 - - TGTGCCAGCAGCTTAAGTGCGTCGACCTACGAGCAGTACTTC CASSLSASTYEQYF
TRBJ1-4 TRBV9 TRBD1 - TGTGCCAGCAGCAAATACAGGGGTGATTCGGAAAAACTGTTTTTT CASSKYRGDSEKLFF
TRBJ1-6 TRBV3-1/TRBV3-2 - - TGTGCCAGCAGCCCACCGGGCAGCTCCTATAATTCACCCCTCCACTTT CASSPPGSSYNSPLHF
TRBJ2-2 TRBV7-2 TRBD1 - TGTGCCAGCCTTCCGGACAGGGGCCACACCGGGGAGCTGTTTTTT CASLPDRGHTGELFF
TRBJ1-5 TRBV27 - - TGTGCCAGCAGTTTAATGGGGGGATCGAGTCAGCCCCAGCATTTT CASSLMGGSSQPQHF
TRBJ2-7 TRBV20-1 - - TGCAGTTATACTAGGGGTCACGAGCAGTACTTC CSYTRGHEQYF
TRBJ1-5 TRBV7-2 - - TGTGCCAGCAGCTTAGTGACGGAAAATCAGCCCCAGCATTTT CASSLVTENQPQHF
TRBJ2-1 TRBV6-5 TRBD1 - TGTGCCAGCAGTTACTCCGGGACAGGGAGGAATGAGCAGTTCTTC CASSYSGTGRNEQFF
TRBJ1-4 TRBV28 TRBD1 - TGTGCCAGCAGCCCACAGGGGGCACGGGGTGAAAAACTGTTTTTT CASSPQGARGEKLFF
TRBJ1-1 TRBV5-5 TRBD1 - TGTGCCAGCAGCCCCGGACAGGGGGCGTTCATGAACACTGAAGCTTTCTTT CASSPGQGAFMNTEAFF
TRBJ2-1 TRBV7-9 TRBD2 - TGTGCCAGCAGTCCCAGCGGGAGTGCCTACAATGAGCAGTTCTTC CASSPSGSAYNEQFF
TRBJ2-7 TRBV21-1 - - TGTGCCAGAGACCCGACAGCCTCCTACGAGCAGTACTTC CARDPTASYEQYF
TRBJ2-3 TRBV5-1 - - TGCGCCAGCAGCCCCCGGGTTTCAAGCACAGATACGCAGTATTTT CASSPRVSSTDTQYF
TRBJ2-7 TRBV29-1 - - TGCAGCGTTGTTGACATAGCCTACGAGCAGTACTTC CSVVDIAYEQYF
TRBJ2-7 TRBV7-2 TRBD2 - TGTGCCAGCAGCCTCGGGAGGGGCAGCCACTACGAGCAGTACTTC CASSLGRGSHYEQYF
TRBJ2-5 TRBV12-5 - - TGTGCTAGTGGTTTGGTACTGGCAGCAGGAGAGACCCAGTACTTC CASGLVLAAGETQYF
TRBJ1-1 TRBV29-1 - - TGCAGCGCATGTCCTACAGCGAACACTGAAGCTTTCTTT CSACPTANTEAFF
TRBJ1-2 TRBV19 - - TGTGCCAGTAGTATAGGACAGGACTACACCTTC CASSIGQDYTF
TRBJ1-1 TRBV7-9 TRBD1 - TGTGCCAGCAGCTGGGGGACAGGGGGCAACACTGAAGCTTTCTTT CASSWGTGGNTEAFF
TRBJ2-1 TRBV19 - - TGTGCCAGTAGTATCAGGGGCTCCTACAATGAGCAGTTCTTC CASSIRGSYNEQFF
TRBJ1-1 TRBV29-1 - - TGCAGCGTTGAGTATTCACAGAACACTGAAGCTTTCTTT CSVEYSQNTEAFF
TRBJ1-2 TRBV5-5 - - TGTGCCAGCAGCTTGCGCCAAGGGGCTGATGGCTACACCTTC CASSLRQGADGYTF
TRBJ1-4 TRBV19 - once TGTGCCAGTAGTATGAGTTCGAGGATCATTAATGAAAAACTGTTTTTT CASSMSSRIINEKLFF
TRBJ2-4 TRBV4-1 - - TGCGCCAGCGGTCAAGAGGTAACCAAAAACATTCAGTACTTC CASGQEVTKNIQYF
TRBJ2-1 TRBV5-1 - - TGCGCCAGCAGCTTGCAACAGAATGAGCAGTTCTTC CASSLQQNEQFF
TRBJ1-1 TRBV12-3/TRBV12-4 - - TGTGCCAGCAGCTTGCACGTTAACACTGAAGCTTTCTTT CASSLHVNTEAFF